This TCR beta chain was observed in a study of blood T cell repertoires in COVID-19. Germline V lookup: CDR1 ENHRY, CDR2 SYGVKD. V was clipped by 0 bases and J by 1 base, with 7 bases between them. CDR3 length: 15 amino acids. The data were produced by immunoSEQ multiplex PCR, yet TCRdb's version contains in-frame clones alone and is incomplete. This table has approximately 82,000 clones, roughly 82% appearing once. The count of this clone is one. The sequence was collected from a man aged 50-60 years with active or convalescent COVID-19. This chain connects TRBV10-3 to TRBJ1-5; D is possibly TRBD1 (5 bases). The specimen was peripheral blood. CDR3 region: CAISESGGSNQPQHF. CDR3 DNA sequence: TGTGCCATCAGTGAGTCGGGGGGGAGCAATCAGCCCCAGCATTTT.